Listed below are T cell receptor beta chains from one sample, sequenced in a study of CD8+CD57+ T cells in acquired aplastic anemia. Using its own MiXCR run on the reads, TCRdb lists one record per CDR3 protein. This sample has 150,000 to 200,000 distinct CDR3 sequences; roughly 40% occur once, and the top ten carry over 0.95%. The sequenced material came from sorted CD4+, CD8+, or CD8+CD57+ T cells (not recorded which) from PBMCs. The receptor source for this set is a human donor in good health. CDR3s include the opening cysteine and the closing phenylalanine or tryptophan. D genes are given only for firm matches. Only some rows state a clone size, as once, few, many or a class for expanded clones.

v_call: TRBV24-1; clone_size: NA; j_call: TRBJ1-5; d_call: NA; cdr3_nt: TGTGCCACCAGTGATACAGGTTTCCAGCCCCAGCATTTT; cdr3_aa: CATSDTGFQPQHF
v_call: TRBV7-8; clone_size: few; j_call: TRBJ2-7; d_call: TRBD1; cdr3_nt: TGTGCCAGCATCGGGACAGGGGTTTACGAGCAGTACTTC; cdr3_aa: CASIGTGVYEQYF
v_call: TRBV3-1; clone_size: few; j_call: TRBJ2-7; d_call: TRBD1; cdr3_nt: TGTGCCAGCAGCCAAGAAGGGACAGTCCTGCCTTACGAGCAGTACTTC; cdr3_aa: CASSQEGTVLPYEQYF
v_call: TRBV4-2; clone_size: NA; j_call: TRBJ2-1; d_call: TRBD2; cdr3_nt: TGTGCCAGCAGCACTGGACTAGCGGGGAACAATGAGCAGTTCTTC; cdr3_aa: CASSTGLAGNNEQFF
v_call: TRBV19; clone_size: NA; j_call: TRBJ2-3; d_call: NA; cdr3_nt: TGTGCCAGCACCCAGGGGGGATCGAGCACAGATACGCAGTATTTT; cdr3_aa: CASTQGGSSTDTQYF
v_call: TRBV3-1; clone_size: few; j_call: TRBJ1-5; d_call: NA; cdr3_nt: TGTGCCAGTTCCCGCGGAGGGGATCAGCCCCAGCATTTT; cdr3_aa: CASSRGGDQPQHF
v_call: TRBV6-5; clone_size: many; j_call: TRBJ2-3; d_call: NA; cdr3_nt: TGTGCCAGCAGTCCCGACGTTTGGAGGCCAGATACGCAGTATTTT; cdr3_aa: CASSPDVWRPDTQYF
v_call: TRBV11-2; clone_size: many; j_call: TRBJ1-6; d_call: NA; cdr3_nt: TGTGCCAGCAGCCCCACGGACGGCACCAATTCACCCCTCCACTTT; cdr3_aa: CASSPTDGTNSPLHF
v_call: TRBV20-1; clone_size: NA; j_call: TRBJ2-7; d_call: TRBD2; cdr3_nt: TGCAGTGCTAGAGATAAGCGGGGTCCCTACGAGCAGTACTTC; cdr3_aa: CSARDKRGPYEQYF
v_call: TRBV4-1; clone_size: NA; j_call: TRBJ2-2; d_call: TRBD1; cdr3_nt: TGCGCCAGCAGCCAAGACCGGGACAGCGCGAACACCGGGGAGCTGTTTTTT; cdr3_aa: CASSQDRDSANTGELFF
v_call: TRBV2; clone_size: NA; j_call: TRBJ2-3; d_call: NA; cdr3_nt: TGTGCCAACCCTTTAGGGGGGACGCAGTATTTT; cdr3_aa: CANPLGGTQYF
v_call: TRBV10-3; clone_size: NA; j_call: TRBJ2-7; d_call: NA; cdr3_nt: TGTGCCATCAGTGAGTCGACGAGGAGCTCCTACGAGCAGTACTTC; cdr3_aa: CAISESTRSSYEQYF
v_call: TRBV15; clone_size: NA; j_call: TRBJ1-2; d_call: NA; cdr3_nt: TGTGCCACCAGCAGAGATCTCGGTCCTGGGGGCTACACCTTC; cdr3_aa: CATSRDLGPGGYTF
v_call: TRBV4-1; clone_size: many; j_call: TRBJ2-7; d_call: TRBD1; cdr3_nt: TGCGCCAGCAGCGAGGACAGGGGCTACGAGCAGTACTTC; cdr3_aa: CASSEDRGYEQYF
v_call: TRBV9; clone_size: many; j_call: TRBJ1-1; d_call: NA; cdr3_nt: TGTGCCAGCAGCACCGCCCCAGCAGTGAACACTGAAGCTTTCTTT; cdr3_aa: CASSTAPAVNTEAFF
v_call: TRBV6-4; clone_size: many; j_call: TRBJ1-2; d_call: NA; cdr3_nt: TGTGCCAGCAGTGACCCCGGACATCTTGGCTACACCTTC; cdr3_aa: CASSDPGHLGYTF
v_call: TRBV12-3/TRBV12-4; clone_size: many; j_call: TRBJ2-7; d_call: NA; cdr3_nt: TGTGCCAGCACCTATTCCAGAGGGCTCTACGAGCAGTACTTC; cdr3_aa: CASTYSRGLYEQYF
v_call: TRBV2; clone_size: NA; j_call: TRBJ1-6; d_call: NA; cdr3_nt: TGTGCCAGCAGTGAAAGGGACGGAGATAATTCACCCCTCCACTTT; cdr3_aa: CASSERDGDNSPLHF
v_call: TRBV2; clone_size: NA; j_call: TRBJ1-2; d_call: NA; cdr3_nt: TGTGCCAGTAGATCTCAGACGGTGACTAACTATGGCTACACCTTC; cdr3_aa: CASRSQTVTNYGYTF
v_call: TRBV7-9; clone_size: many; j_call: TRBJ1-2; d_call: NA; cdr3_nt: TGTGCCAGCAGCTTAGTATTCGGGAACTATGGCTACACCTTC; cdr3_aa: CASSLVFGNYGYTF
v_call: TRBV2; clone_size: NA; j_call: TRBJ2-5; d_call: TRBD2; cdr3_nt: TGTGCCAGCAGACCGGGACTAGCGGGGGGTCGCCAGTACTTC; cdr3_aa: CASRPGLAGGRQYF
v_call: TRBV24-1; clone_size: few; j_call: TRBJ2-5; d_call: NA; cdr3_nt: TGTGCCACCAGTACTGGGGAGACCCAGTACTTC; cdr3_aa: CATSTGETQYF
v_call: TRBV19; clone_size: NA; j_call: TRBJ2-3; d_call: NA; cdr3_nt: TGTGCCAGTAGTATTCAGCACACAGATACGCAGTATTTT; cdr3_aa: CASSIQHTDTQYF
v_call: TRBV6-2/TRBV6-3; clone_size: few; j_call: TRBJ1-2; d_call: NA; cdr3_nt: TGTGCCAGCAGTCCCGACGGATCCTATGGCTACACCTTC; cdr3_aa: CASSPDGSYGYTF
v_call: TRBV24-1; clone_size: once; j_call: TRBJ2-7; d_call: NA; cdr3_nt: TGTGCCACCAGTGAGGGGGGACTGGGGAACTACGAGCAGTACTTC; cdr3_aa: CATSEGGLGNYEQYF
v_call: TRBV19; clone_size: NA; j_call: TRBJ1-1; d_call: NA; cdr3_nt: TGTGCCAGTAGTCCCATACCCTTCGGCCCCACTGAAGCTTTCTTT; cdr3_aa: CASSPIPFGPTEAFF
v_call: TRBV4-3; clone_size: NA; j_call: TRBJ1-6; d_call: NA; cdr3_nt: TGCGCCAGCAGCCCCACAAGGGCAAAGGCCCTCCACTTT; cdr3_aa: CASSPTRAKALHF
v_call: TRBV5-5; clone_size: many; j_call: TRBJ2-1; d_call: NA; cdr3_nt: TGTGCCAGCAGCTTCGCTGAACAGGTGTACAATGAGCAGTTCTTC; cdr3_aa: CASSFAEQVYNEQFF
v_call: TRBV24-1; clone_size: once; j_call: TRBJ1-2; d_call: NA; cdr3_nt: TGTGCCACCAGTGACTGGACAACTAACTATGGCTGCACCTTC; cdr3_aa: CATSDWTTNYGCTF
v_call: TRBV29-1; clone_size: few; j_call: TRBJ2-7; d_call: NA; cdr3_nt: TGCAGTGTCCCTGGGGAGGCCTCCTACGAGCAGTACTTC; cdr3_aa: CSVPGEASYEQYF
v_call: TRBV7-3; clone_size: many; j_call: TRBJ2-1; d_call: TRBD2; cdr3_nt: TGTGCCAGCACCTCTAGCGGGAGTGCGTACAATGAGCAGTTCTTC; cdr3_aa: CASTSSGSAYNEQFF
v_call: TRBV20-1; clone_size: many; j_call: TRBJ1-2; d_call: NA; cdr3_nt: TGCAGTGCTCCTCTGAGGGCGGGCTACACCTTC; cdr3_aa: CSAPLRAGYTF
v_call: TRBV19; clone_size: NA; j_call: TRBJ1-6; d_call: NA; cdr3_nt: TGTGCCAGTAGTGGACCCGATAATTCACCCCTCCACTTT; cdr3_aa: CASSGPDNSPLHF
v_call: TRBV12-3/TRBV12-4; clone_size: few; j_call: TRBJ1-1; d_call: NA; cdr3_nt: TGTGCCAGCAGTTTAACCGGGCAGAACACTGAAGCTTTCTTT; cdr3_aa: CASSLTGQNTEAFF
v_call: TRBV7-8; clone_size: NA; j_call: TRBJ1-6; d_call: NA; cdr3_nt: TGTGCCAGCAGCTTAAGGAGGGGCGCGGGATCACCCCTCCACTTT; cdr3_aa: CASSLRRGAGSPLHF
v_call: TRBV5-1; clone_size: NA; j_call: TRBJ2-1; d_call: TRBD2; cdr3_nt: TGCGCCAGCAGCTTCTCTAGATCAGCGGGAGTAGGGAATGAGCAGTTCTTC; cdr3_aa: CASSFSRSAGVGNEQFF
v_call: TRBV5-1; clone_size: few; j_call: TRBJ2-4; d_call: TRBD2; cdr3_nt: TGCGCCAGCAGCTCTATAGCGGGGGCCAAAAACATTCAGTACTTC; cdr3_aa: CASSSIAGAKNIQYF
v_call: TRBV2; clone_size: few; j_call: TRBJ1-2; d_call: NA; cdr3_nt: TGTGCCAGCAGCTGGACAGTAGGCTACACCTTC; cdr3_aa: CASSWTVGYTF
v_call: TRBV6-1; clone_size: once; j_call: TRBJ1-1; d_call: NA; cdr3_nt: TGTGCCAGCATCGGGGGAGTTGAAGCTTTCTTT; cdr3_aa: CASIGGVEAFF
v_call: TRBV20-1; clone_size: NA; j_call: TRBJ1-6; d_call: NA; cdr3_nt: TGCAGTGCTAGAGACCAGGGCTCACCCCTCCACTTT; cdr3_aa: CSARDQGSPLHF
v_call: TRBV12-3/TRBV12-4; clone_size: many; j_call: TRBJ1-1; d_call: TRBD1; cdr3_nt: TGTGCCAGCAACCTCAGGGGGCGCGGGAACACTGAAGCTTTCTTT; cdr3_aa: CASNLRGRGNTEAFF
v_call: TRBV10-3; clone_size: many; j_call: TRBJ1-4; d_call: NA; cdr3_nt: TGTGCCATCAGGGGACACGCTAATGAAAAACTGTTTTTT; cdr3_aa: CAIRGHANEKLFF
v_call: TRBV25-1; clone_size: NA; j_call: TRBJ1-2; d_call: NA; cdr3_nt: TGTGCCAGCAGCCGGGATACGGACTATGGCTACACCTTC; cdr3_aa: CASSRDTDYGYTF
v_call: TRBV15; clone_size: NA; j_call: TRBJ2-7; d_call: NA; cdr3_nt: TGTGCCACCAGCTTAGGGACACCCACCTACGAGCAGTACTTC; cdr3_aa: CATSLGTPTYEQYF
v_call: TRBV4-2; clone_size: NA; j_call: TRBJ1-6; d_call: NA; cdr3_nt: TGTGCCAGCAGCGTCCTCGAGGGAAACTATAATTCACCCCTCCACTTT; cdr3_aa: CASSVLEGNYNSPLHF
v_call: TRBV2; clone_size: NA; j_call: TRBJ1-5; d_call: NA; cdr3_nt: TGTGCCAGCAAGACAGTCCGGGATCAGCCCCAGCATTTT; cdr3_aa: CASKTVRDQPQHF
v_call: TRBV15; clone_size: few; j_call: TRBJ2-1; d_call: NA; cdr3_nt: TGTGCCACCAGCACGCCGCGGGGACTTTACAATGAGCAGTTCTTC; cdr3_aa: CATSTPRGLYNEQFF
v_call: TRBV7-3; clone_size: NA; j_call: TRBJ2-7; d_call: TRBD1; cdr3_nt: TGTGCCAGCAGGGGTGGGACAGGAGGATCCTACGAGCAGTACTTC; cdr3_aa: CASRGGTGGSYEQYF
v_call: TRBV5-6; clone_size: many; j_call: TRBJ2-3; d_call: TRBD2; cdr3_nt: TGTGCCAGCAGCTACGGACTAGCGGGGAACCCGAGCACAGATACGCAGTATTTT; cdr3_aa: CASSYGLAGNPSTDTQYF
v_call: TRBV13; clone_size: NA; j_call: TRBJ2-7; d_call: TRBD2; cdr3_nt: TGTGCCAGCAGCTCGACCCCCGCGGTAGCGGGAGGGCCCTTCCCCTACGAGCAGTACTTC; cdr3_aa: CASSSTPAVAGGPFPYEQYF
v_call: TRBV19; clone_size: many; j_call: TRBJ1-1; d_call: NA; cdr3_nt: TGTGCCAGTAGCCACAGGGAGCTGGGCACTGAAGCTTTCTTT; cdr3_aa: CASSHRELGTEAFF
v_call: TRBV12-3/TRBV12-4; clone_size: few; j_call: TRBJ2-5; d_call: NA; cdr3_nt: TGTGCCAGCAGGGCGACGAAAGAGACCCAGTACTTC; cdr3_aa: CASRATKETQYF
v_call: TRBV29-1; clone_size: NA; j_call: TRBJ1-1; d_call: TRBD1; cdr3_nt: TGCAGCGTTGCGGGACAGGGGAGGACTGAAGCTTTCTTT; cdr3_aa: CSVAGQGRTEAFF
v_call: TRBV7-2; clone_size: NA; j_call: TRBJ2-7; d_call: NA; cdr3_nt: TGTGCCAGCAGCAGAGAGCGGATATCCTACGAGCAGTACTTC; cdr3_aa: CASSRERISYEQYF